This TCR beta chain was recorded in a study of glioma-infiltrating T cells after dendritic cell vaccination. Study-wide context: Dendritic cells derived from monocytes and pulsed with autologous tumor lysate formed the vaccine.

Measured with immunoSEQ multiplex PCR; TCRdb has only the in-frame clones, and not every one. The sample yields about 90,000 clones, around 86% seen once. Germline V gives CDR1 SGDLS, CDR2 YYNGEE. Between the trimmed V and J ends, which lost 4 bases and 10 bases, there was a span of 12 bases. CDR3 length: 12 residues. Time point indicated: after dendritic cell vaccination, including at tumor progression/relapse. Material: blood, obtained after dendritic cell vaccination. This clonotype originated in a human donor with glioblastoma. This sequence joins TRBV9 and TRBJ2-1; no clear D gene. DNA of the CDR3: TGTGCCAGCAGCTCCTCGCGCCTAGAGCAGTTCTTC. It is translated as CASSSSRLEQFF. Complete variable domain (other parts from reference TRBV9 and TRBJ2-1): DSGVTQTPKHLITATGQRVTLRCSPRSGDLSVYWYQQSLDQGLQFLIQYYNGEERAKGNILERFSAQQFPDLHSELNLSSLELGDSALYFCASSSSRLEQFFGPGTRLTVL.